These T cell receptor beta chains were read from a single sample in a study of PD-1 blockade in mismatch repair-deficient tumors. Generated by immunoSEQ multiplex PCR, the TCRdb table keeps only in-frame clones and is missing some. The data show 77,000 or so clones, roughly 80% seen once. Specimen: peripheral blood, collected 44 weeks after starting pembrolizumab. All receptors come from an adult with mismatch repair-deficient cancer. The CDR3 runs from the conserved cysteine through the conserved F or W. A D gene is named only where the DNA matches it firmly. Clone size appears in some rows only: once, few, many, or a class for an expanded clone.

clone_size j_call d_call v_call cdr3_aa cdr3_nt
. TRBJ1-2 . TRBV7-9 CASRQPGIPANYGYTF TGTGCCAGCAGACAACCGGGGATCCCTGCTAACTATGGCTACACCTTC
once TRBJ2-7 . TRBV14 CASSKGLRGYEQYF TGTGCCAGCAGCAAAGGTCTGAGAGGCTACGAGCAGTACTTC
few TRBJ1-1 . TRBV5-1 CASSLDFGGNTEAFF TGCGCCAGCAGCTTGGATTTCGGGGGGAACACTGAAGCTTTCTTT
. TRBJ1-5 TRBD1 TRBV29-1 CSASTGSNNQPQHF TGCAGCGCTTCGACAGGGAGCAACAATCAGCCCCAGCATTTT
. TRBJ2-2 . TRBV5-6 CASSPVLQANTGELFF TGTGCCAGCAGCCCGGTTTTGCAGGCGAACACCGGGGAGCTGTTTTTT
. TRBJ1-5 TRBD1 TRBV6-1 CASSGQGGQPQHF TGTGCCAGCAGCGGACAGGGGGGGCAGCCCCAGCATTTT
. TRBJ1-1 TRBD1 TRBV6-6 CASSNTGGTEAFF TGTGCCAGCAGCAATACAGGGGGGACTGAAGCTTTCTTT
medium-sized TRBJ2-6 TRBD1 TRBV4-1 CASSQIPIDRAITGANVLTF TGCGCCAGCAGCCAAATCCCCATTGACAGGGCGATAACTGGGGCCAACGTCCTGACTTTC
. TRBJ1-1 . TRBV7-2 CASSLSRTANTEAFF TGTGCCAGCAGCTTAAGCCGGACAGCGAACACTGAAGCTTTCTTT
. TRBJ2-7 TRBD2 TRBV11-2 CASSLTGLAGRPYEQYF TGTGCCAGCAGCCTCACCGGACTAGCGGGCCGCCCCTACGAGCAGTACTTC
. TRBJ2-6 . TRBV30 CALSRVSGANVLTF TGTGCTCTAAGTCGGGTATCTGGGGCCAACGTCCTGACTTTC
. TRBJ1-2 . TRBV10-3 CAISVSRGNYGYTF TGTGCCATCAGTGTTTCTCGGGGAAACTATGGCTACACCTTC
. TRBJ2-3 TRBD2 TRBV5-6 CASSSTGTTRTDTQYF TGTGCCAGCAGCTCGACCGGGACTACCCGCACAGATACGCAGTATTTT
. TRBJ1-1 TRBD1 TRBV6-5 CASIHSQGVSAEAFF TGTGCCAGCATTCATTCCCAGGGGGTTTCAGCTGAAGCTTTCTTT
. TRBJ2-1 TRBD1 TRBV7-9 CASSSTGVEQFF TGTGCCAGCAGCTCGACAGGGGTTGAGCAGTTCTTC
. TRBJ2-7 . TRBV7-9 CASSLLESPYEQYF TGTGCCAGCAGCTTATTGGAGAGTCCCTACGAGCAGTACTTC
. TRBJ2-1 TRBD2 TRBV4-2 CASSQVGTSGYNEQFF TGTGCCAGCAGCCAAGTCGGGACTAGCGGATACAATGAGCAGTTCTTC
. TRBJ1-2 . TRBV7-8 CASSLKRAGRSYGYTF TGTGCCAGCAGCTTAAAACGGGCAGGGCGATCCTATGGCTACACCTTC
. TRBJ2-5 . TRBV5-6 CASSLGAVQETQYF TGTGCCAGCAGCTTGGGAGCGGTCCAAGAGACCCAGTACTTC
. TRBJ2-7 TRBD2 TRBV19 CASSMGPETAGSYEQYF TGTGCCAGTAGTATGGGGCCAGAGACAGCGGGAAGCTACGAGCAGTACTTC
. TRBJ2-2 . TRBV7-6 CASSHFGGRGTGELFF TGTGCCAGCAGCCATTTTGGGGGGCGCGGGACCGGGGAGCTGTTTTTT
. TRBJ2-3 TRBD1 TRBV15 CASRRGGRGLADTQYF TGTGCCTCTAGGAGAGGAGGCAGGGGGCTGGCAGATACGCAGTATTTT
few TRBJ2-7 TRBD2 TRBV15 CATSSGTSGSYEQYF TGTGCCACCAGCTCCGGGACTAGCGGCTCCTACGAGCAGTACTTC
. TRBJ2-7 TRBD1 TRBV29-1 CSVAADRALEQYF TGCAGCGTAGCCGCCGACAGGGCTCTCGAGCAGTACTTC
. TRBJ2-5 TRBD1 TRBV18 CASSRTGTQETQYF TGTGCCAGCTCCCGGACAGGGACCCAAGAGACCCAGTACTTC
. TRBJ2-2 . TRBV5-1 CASSNIFPGLDLNTGELFF TGCGCCAGCAGCAACATTTTTCCGGGACTTGATTTGAACACCGGGGAGCTGTTTTTT
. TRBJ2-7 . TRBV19 CASSIDSLSAYEQYF TGTGCCAGTAGTATAGATAGTCTCTCAGCCTACGAGCAGTACTTC
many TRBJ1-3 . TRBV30 CAWSAGQGGNTIYF TGTGCCTGGAGTGCGGGGCAGGGAGGAAACACCATATATTTT
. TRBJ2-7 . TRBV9 CASSVGKASYEQYF TGTGCCAGCAGCGTGGGGAAAGCCTCCTACGAGCAGTACTTC
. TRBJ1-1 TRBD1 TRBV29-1 CSAGDRVNTEAFF TGCAGCGCTGGGGACAGGGTGAACACTGAAGCTTTCTTT
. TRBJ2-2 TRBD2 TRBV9 CASSPGLAGGISTGELFF TGTGCCAGCAGCCCGGGACTAGCGGGAGGGATCTCCACCGGGGAGCTGTTTTTT
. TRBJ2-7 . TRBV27 CASSSILQGSYEQYF TGTGCCAGCAGTTCCATCCTCCAGGGTTCCTACGAGCAGTACTTC
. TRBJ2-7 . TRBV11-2 CASSFSHSTYEQYF TGTGCCAGCAGCTTTAGTCACAGTACCTACGAGCAGTACTTC
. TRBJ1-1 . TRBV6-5 CASSLLDWNTEAFF TGTGCCAGCAGTCTCCTAGACTGGAACACTGAAGCTTTCTTT
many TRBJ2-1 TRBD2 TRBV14 CASSSTSGFQFF TGTGCCAGCAGCTCGACTAGCGGGTTTCAGTTCTTC
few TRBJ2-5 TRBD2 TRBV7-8 CASSYSGGETQYF TGTGCCAGCAGCTATAGCGGGGGGGAGACCCAGTACTTC
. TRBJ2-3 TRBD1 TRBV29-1 CSVGKDRMLTDTQYF TGCAGCGTTGGTAAGGACAGGATGTTGACAGATACGCAGTATTTT
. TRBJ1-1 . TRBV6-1 CASSEAPRMNTEAFF TGTGCCAGCAGTGAAGCGCCACGGATGAACACTGAAGCTTTCTTT
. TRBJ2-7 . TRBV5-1 CASRGGGSAYEQYF TGCGCCAGCAGAGGTGGAGGATCAGCCTACGAGCAGTACTTC
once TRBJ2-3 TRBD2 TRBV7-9 CASSTGTSGRAMDTQYF TGTGCCAGCAGCACCGGGACTAGCGGGAGGGCCATGGATACGCAGTATTTT
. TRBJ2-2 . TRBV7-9 CASSLGGRDRSTGELFF TGTGCCAGCAGCTTAGGGGGACGGGATCGGAGCACCGGGGAGCTGTTTTTT
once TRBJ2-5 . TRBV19 CASREGGLADSQETQYF TGTGCCAGTAGGGAAGGGGGTTTAGCGGATTCTCAAGAGACCCAGTACTTC
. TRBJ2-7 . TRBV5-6 CASSSPWGASYEQYF TGTGCCAGCAGCTCCCCGTGGGGGGCCTCCTACGAGCAGTACTTC
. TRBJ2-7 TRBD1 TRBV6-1 CASSVTGGYEQYF TGTGCCAGCAGTGTTACAGGGGGGTACGAGCAGTACTTC
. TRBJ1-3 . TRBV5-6 CASSLVPGPPSGNTIYF TGTGCCAGCAGCTTGGTCCCCGGGCCCCCCTCTGGAAACACCATATATTTT
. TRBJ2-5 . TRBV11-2 CASSLAGRLGGAETQYF TGTGCCAGCAGCTTAGCGGGCAGATTGGGTGGGGCGGAGACCCAGTACTTC